These 3 T cell receptor beta chains were sequenced from one sample in a study of cytomegalovirus exposure and HLA in healthy donors. Vbeta (60) and Jbeta (13) primers were used in the PCR. Sequenced by immunoSEQ multiplex PCR; TCRdb stores in-frame clones only, minus some. The sample lists approximately 120,000 clones, roughly a sixth seen once, with approximately 2.6% in the top ten. The sample comprised PBMCs. The receptors stem from a female donor in good health and CMV-seropositive.

This clone turned up a few times. CDR3 in amino acids: CASRGASGLESEQYF. CDR3 bases: TGTGCCAGCAGGGGGGCATCGGGACTAGAAAGCGAGCAGTACTTC. J is TRBJ2-5 and V is TRBV2, with 8 bases lining up with TRBD2. The assigned J gene may be wrong: the sequence end matches TRBJ2-7 better. Germline CDR1 and CDR2: SNHLY and FYNNEI. The length of the CDR3 is 15 residues.

The chain combines TRBV5-6 with TRBJ1-6, with D perhaps matching TRBD1 (6 bases). The CDR3 spans 16 residues. Germline V CDR1 and CDR2: SGHDT, YYEEEE. V lost 0 bases and J lost 4, with 11 bases in between. CDR3 sequence reads: CASSLVRGLYNSPLHF. In nucleotides, the CDR3 is TGTGCCAGCAGCTTGGTCAGGGGTCTTTATAATTCACCCCTCCACTTT.

The V gene is TRBV5-4, the J gene TRBJ2-5; TRBD2 matches at 9 bases. The germline V gene has CDR1 SGHNT and CDR2 YYREEE (reference sequence). Trimming cost V 1 base and J 2 bases; bases outside gene matches: 6. CDR3 length equals 16 residues. The CDR3, as DNA: TGTGCCAGCAGCTTGTTTGTAGCGGGGGCTCAAGAGACCCAGTACTTC. Its translation: CASSLFVAGAQETQYF.